The next 30 T cell receptor beta chains were all read from a single sample in a study of response to subunit inactivated influenza vaccine. Via MiXCR, TCRdb re-called the RT-PCR reads, giving one row per CDR3 protein. The table lists 550,000 to 650,000 distinct CDR3 sequences, roughly 10% of them singletons. Sequencing used PBMCs from blood, obtained on the day of vaccination. The receptors shown here come from a man aged 50 to 60 who received an inactivated influenza vaccine.

The V gene is TRBV4-3, the J gene TRBJ1-2; a possible D gene is TRBD1 (5 bases). The CDR3 covers 13 residues. V was trimmed by 3 bases and J by 9 bases, leaving 14 bases between them. Germline CDR1 LGHNA, CDR2 YSLEER. This chain's CDR3 is CASSQQRGMSYTF. The CDR3 DNA reads as TGCGCCAGCAGCCAGCAACGGGGCATGAGCTACACCTTC.

The CDR3, as DNA: TGTGCCAGCAGCTTTAAGGGGGCAGGGGAGACCCAGTACTTC. It is translated as CASSFKGAGETQYF. The chain recombines TRBV7-2 with TRBJ2-5, with 7 bases identical to TRBD1. The CDR3 spans 14 residues. Looked up from germline, CDR1 is SGHTA and CDR2 is FQGNSA. The V gene end was trimmed by 3 bases and the J gene end by 5 bases; junction bases not matched to a gene: 6.

The table lists this clonotype with a few counts. V usage is TRBV7-9 and J usage is TRBJ2-3, with TRBD2 identical over 9 bases. In germline, CDR1 is SEHNR, CDR2 FQNEAQ (reference sequence). J was trimmed by 0 bases and V by 1 base; bases with no gene match: 5. The CDR3 runs 17 residues. CDR3 sequence: CASSLGPAGGSTDTQYF. The CDR3 DNA follows: TGTGCCAGCAGCTTAGGGCCAGCGGGAGGAAGCACAGATACGCAGTATTTT.

This clonotype was counted only a few times. The chain recombines TRBV11-2 with TRBJ2-1; D remains ambiguous. The CDR3 runs to 16 residues. Germline values: CDR1 SGHAT, CDR2 FQNNGV. The V end lost 6 bases, the J end lost 0 bases, and 15 bases lay between the germline ends. CDR3 bases: TGTGCCAGCAGACCAGACCGCTTAGGCTCCTACAATGAGCAGTTCTTC. This codes for CASRPDRLGSYNEQFF.

V usage is TRBV7-2 and J usage is TRBJ2-1, with D perhaps matching TRBD1 or TRBD2 (5 bases each). With 4 bases removed from V and 8 bases from J, the gap between germline ends came to 12 bases. The germline V gene has CDR1 SGHTA and CDR2 FQGNSA. The CDR3 loop spans 13 amino acids. CDR3 DNA: TGTGCCAGCAGCTCGGGGCCCCGCGATGAGCAGTTCTTC. Its protein is CASSSGPRDEQFF. Drawing the rest from reference TRBV7-2 and TRBJ2-1, the complete variable domain is GAGVSQSPSNKVTEKGKDVELRCDPISGHTALYWYRQSLGQGLEFLIYFQGNSAPDKSGLPSDRFSAERTGGSVSTLTIQRTQQEDSAVYLCASSSGPRDEQFFGPGTRLTVL.

This clonotype was seen ten or more times. This chain's CDR3 is CAIRERDRHNSPLHF. For the CDR3, the DNA is TGTGCCATCAGGGAACGGGACAGACATAATTCACCCCTCCACTTT. V is TRBV10-3 and J is TRBJ1-6; 7 nucleotides align to TRBD1. The CDR3 sequence is 15 residues long. Per the germline V gene, CDR1 is ENHRY and CDR2 is SYGVKD. V dropped 6 bases and J dropped 5; count of bases not matched to a gene: 7.

This clonotype has a count of ten or more. V gene TRBV3-1 combines with J gene TRBJ2-1; 10 bases are shared with TRBD2. The ends lost 2 bases at V and 7 bases at J; junction bases unmatched: 8. CDR1 and CDR2 (germline): LGHDT, YNNKEL (reference sequence). This CDR3 has 16 residues. The CDR3 coding sequence is TGTGCCAGCAGCCAATACAAGCGGGGGGGCTGGAATGAGCAGTTCTTC. It yields the protein CASSQYKRGGWNEQFF.

This clonotype was observed a handful of times. The CDR3 loop reads CASSLGPSYQPQHF. The CDR3 coding sequence is TGTGCCAGCAGCCTCGGACCCTCTTACCAGCCCCAGCATTTT. This rearrangement joins TRBV7-6 to TRBJ1-5, with D uncertain. V was cut by 5 bases and J by 7 bases, with 15 bases left in between. Looked up from germline, CDR1 is SGHVS and CDR2 is FNYEAQ. The CDR3 length is 14 residues.

The V call is TRBV10-1, the J call TRBJ2-4, with D hard to call. Germline CDR1 is WNHNN and CDR2 is SYGVQD (reference sequence). V was pared by 1 base and J by 0 bases, with 10 bases between. This CDR3 region has 16 residues. The chain's CDR3 is CASSEWAIGAKNIQYF. CDR3 nucleotides: TGCGCCAGCAGTGAGTGGGCAATCGGAGCCAAAAACATTCAGTACTTC.

In DNA form, the CDR3 reads TGCGCCAGCAGCCGGGACACAGCTAACTATGGCTACACCTTC. Residues: CASSRDTANYGYTF. This chain joins TRBV5-1 and TRBJ1-2, with D possibly being TRBD1 (6 bases). The ends were cut back, 4 bases at V and 0 bases at J, with 10 bases in the middle. The germline gives CDR1 SGHRS, CDR2 YFSETQ. The CDR3 contains 14 residues.

This sequence joins TRBV27 and TRBJ2-1; D is unclear. V lost 3 bases and J lost 9, with 9 bases in between. The CDR3 has 12 residues. The V gene's germline CDR1 is MNHEY and CDR2 SMNVEV (reference sequence). CDR3 bases: TGTGCCAGCAGTTTTCCCCTTAGTGAGCAGTTCTTC. Its translation is CASSFPLSEQFF.

This clonotype was seen only a few times. V is TRBV28 and J is TRBJ2-5; possible D gene TRBD1, 5 bases. The V and J ends lost 6 bases and 1 base respectively, with 12 bases between them. This CDR3 region has 14 residues. Germline CDR1 MDHEN, CDR2 SYDVKM. The CDR3 loop reads CASRRGRAQETQYF. CDR3 nucleotide sequence: TGTGCCAGCAGAAGGGGAAGGGCCCAAGAGACCCAGTACTTC.

This clonotype came up many times. This rearrangement joins TRBV6-1 to TRBJ2-1; 8 bases align to TRBD1. This CDR3 spans 16 amino acids. The germline V gene has CDR1 MNHNS and CDR2 SASEGT. Trimming cost V 6 bases and J 3 bases; bases outside gene matches: 10. CDR3 DNA: TGTGCCAGCAGCCCGCTTGGACAGGGAATCTACAATGAGCAGTTCTTC. Its protein is CASSPLGQGIYNEQFF.

This clonotype was recorded many times. J is TRBJ1-6 and V is TRBV20-1, with TRBD1 as a possible D gene (5 bases). The V gene's germline CDR1 is DFQATT and CDR2 SNEGSKA (reference sequence). This CDR3 spans 14 amino acids. Between the trimmed V and J ends, which lost 5 bases and 7 bases, there was a span of 15 bases. The chain's CDR3 is CSAPRDGKNSPLHF. In DNA, the CDR3 is TGCAGTGCTCCGAGGGACGGCAAGAATTCACCCCTCCACTTT.

The table lists this clonotype with a few counts. This chain connects TRBV7-9 to TRBJ1-2; no definite D call. Trimming removed 1 base from V and 5 bases from J, with 11 bases in between. The CDR3 sequence is 14 residues long. Germline V gene sequence: CDR1 SEHNR, CDR2 FQNEAQ (reference sequence). CDR3 sequence (DNA): TGTGCCAGCAGCTTAGAGGGAACGGGGTATGGCTACACCTTC. It specifies CASSLEGTGYGYTF.

The genes are TRBV6-5 and TRBJ2-1; 9 bases map to TRBD1. J was trimmed by 9 bases and V by 4 bases; bases with no gene match: 13. Looked up from germline, CDR1 is MNHEY and CDR2 is SVGAGI. The CDR3 totals 16 residues. The CDR3 nucleotides read TGTGCCAGCAGTTCCAGGACAGGGGTGAAGTTGAGTGAGCAGTTCTTC. Translating gives CASSSRTGVKLSEQFF.

This clonotype has a handful of counts. This sequence joins TRBV25-1 and TRBJ1-2; 9 nucleotides agree with TRBD1. The germline V gene has CDR1 MGHDK and CDR2 SYGVNS. The CDR3 is 15 residues long. Germline trimming cut 1 base from V and 3 bases from J; bases unmatched to any gene: 3. CDR3 DNA: TGTGCCAGCAGTGAATCTGGGACAGGGTACTATGGCTACACCTTC. Translation gives CASSESGTGYYGYTF.

A few counts support this clonotype. The chain carries TRBV29-1 and TRBJ1-2, with D hard to call. V dropped 3 bases and J dropped 4 bases, with 6 bases sitting between them. CDR1 is SQVTM and CDR2 is ANQGSEA in the germline V gene. The CDR3 is 11 amino acids. CDR3 loop: CSVERGYGYTF. In nucleotides, the CDR3 is TGCAGCGTTGAGCGAGGCTATGGCTACACCTTC.

This clonotype was observed many times. The chain is built from TRBV20-1 and TRBJ2-3; 7 nucleotides agree with TRBD2. With V trimmed by 4 bases and J by 2 bases, 6 bases remained unmatched. There are 14 residues in the CDR3. Germline V CDR1 and CDR2: DFQATT, SNEGSKA (reference sequence). The CDR3, as DNA: TGCAGTGCTACCCGCGGGGGTAACACAGATACGCAGTATTTT. Its protein is CSATRGGNTDTQYF.

This chain links TRBV11-2 with TRBJ1-3; 7 positions match TRBD1. The CDR3 extends over 18 amino acids. Looked up from germline, CDR1 is SGHAT and CDR2 is FQNNGV. The J segment lost 1 base and the V segment lost 0 bases, leaving 9 bases of the junction unmatched. The CDR3 loop reads CASSLDYAGQWSGNTIYF. CDR3 nucleotide sequence: TGTGCCAGCAGCTTAGATTACGCGGGACAGTGGTCTGGAAACACCATATATTTT.

The chain links TRBV20-1 to TRBJ2-3; D unclear. CDR1 is DFQATT, CDR2 SNEGSKA, per germline (reference sequence). This CDR3 comprises 14 residues. V shed 0 bases and J shed 2 bases, with 9 bases lying between them. The DNA for the CDR3 is TGCAGTGCTAGAGATAGAACTAACACAGATACGCAGTATTTT. It codes for CSARDRTNTDTQYF.

There are many counts of this clonotype. V and J are TRBV29-1 and TRBJ2-3, with D perhaps matching TRBD2 (5 bases). Per the germline V gene, CDR1 is SQVTM and CDR2 is ANQGSEA. The CDR3 length is 14 residues. V dropped 3 bases and J dropped 2 bases, with 12 bases sitting between them. In DNA form, the CDR3 reads TGCAGCGTTGATTACGGGGTCCACACAGATACGCAGTATTTT. Translation gives CSVDYGVHTDTQYF.

The V gene is TRBV12-3 or TRBV12-4, the J gene TRBJ2-1; D unclear. Trimming pared 6 bases from V and 6 bases from J, leaving 9 bases between. The CDR3 has 12 amino acids. CDR3 coding DNA: TGTGCCAGCAGCAATCCGGGCAATGAGCAGTTCTTC. Protein sequence: CASSNPGNEQFF.

This clonotype was detected only a few times. The chain recombines TRBV20-1 with TRBJ1-5, with D tentatively TRBD1 (5 bases). V was clipped by 4 bases and J by 3 bases, with 10 bases between them. There are 13 residues in the CDR3. CDR1 is DFQATT, CDR2 SNEGSKA, per germline (reference sequence). DNA of the CDR3: TGCAGTGCTACCCGGGACCACAATCAGCCCCAGCATTTT. It specifies CSATRDHNQPQHF.

The chain employs TRBV6-5 and TRBJ2-3; tentatively, D is TRBD1 (6 bases). Looked up from germline, CDR1 is MNHEY and CDR2 is SVGAGI. V lost 2 bases and J 3 bases, leaving 9 bases between the germline ends. The CDR3 runs to 14 residues. The CDR3 coding sequence is TGTGCCAGCAGTTACGAAGGGACAACAGATACGCAGTATTTT. Translated, it gives CASSYEGTTDTQYF.

This chain connects TRBV20-1 to TRBJ2-3; 7 positions match TRBD2. The junction had 11 bases not matched to a gene; V was cut back by 4 bases and J by 4 bases. This CDR3 comprises 15 residues. Germline lookup yields CDR1 DFQATT and CDR2 SNEGSKA (reference sequence). The CDR3 region is CSATREVAGADTQYF. For the CDR3, the DNA is TGCAGTGCTACCCGGGAGGTAGCGGGCGCAGATACGCAGTATTTT.

This clonotype was detected only a few times. V gene TRBV24-1 combines with J gene TRBJ2-1, with D possibly being TRBD1 (5 bases). V was pared by 3 bases and J by 5 bases, with 10 bases between. The germline V gene has CDR1 KGHDR and CDR2 SFDVKD. The CDR3 runs 14 residues. CDR3 sequence reads: CATSDAGQNNEQFF. The CDR3 bases are TGTGCCACCAGTGATGCCGGACAAAACAATGAGCAGTTCTTC.

Many counts were recorded for this clonotype. This chain links TRBV12-3 or TRBV12-4 with TRBJ2-7, with 9 bases aligning to TRBD2. The CDR3 consists of 14 residues. V gave up 7 bases and J gave up 6 bases; unmatched junction bases: 10. CDR3 sequence reads: CASTLGASGTEQYF. In nucleotides, the CDR3 is TGTGCCAGCACCCTGGGAGCTAGCGGGACCGAGCAGTACTTC.

In this sample, this clonotype turned up a few times. The chain is built from TRBV5-1 and TRBJ2-7; 10 nucleotides align to TRBD2. This CDR3 is built from 14 residues. Germline V lookup: CDR1 SGHRS, CDR2 YFSETQ. V dropped 7 bases and J dropped 3; count of bases not matched to a gene: 7. The CDR3, as DNA: TGCGCCAGCGGAGCGGGGGGGGCGAGCTACGAGCAGTACTTC. Protein sequence: CASGAGGASYEQYF.

This clonotype came up a few times. The V and J genes are TRBV7-2 and TRBJ2-7; D perhaps matches TRBD1 (7 bases). The CDR3 contains 14 residues. Trimming cost V 1 base and J 6 bases, with 13 bases left between them. Germline values: CDR1 SGHTA, CDR2 FQGNSA. Here the CDR3 reads CASSLDTQGGEQYF. The DNA for the CDR3 is TGTGCCAGCAGCTTAGATACCCAGGGGGGCGAGCAGTACTTC.